The entry below describes one T cell receptor (beta chain). What it binds is unknown. Relative to the germline gene, one junction end is altered; a read error may explain this. The individuals who served as donors were healthy Caucasians living in Russia, aged roughly 6 to 95. CDR1 is MNHNY and CDR2 is SVGAGI in the germline V gene (reference sequence). CDR3 length: 12 amino acids. The data are from a study of blood T cells in healthy people across ages. The authors ran a second PCR of about 6 to 11 cycles using a sample-barcoded 5' primer and a J-beta primer mix. A template-switch adaptor containing 12 random nucleotides labeled each cDNA molecule. MiXCR, applied by TCRdb to the 5' RACE reads, yields one record per CDR3 protein. The sample has fewer than 700,000 distinct CDR3 sequences, roughly 43% seen once. Notes on the study in general: Strong correlation existed between TCR beta diversity and naive T cell percentage. Across the age range, TCR beta diversity per million T cells fell in a roughly linear way.

V is TRBV6-6 and J is TRBJ1-2; D may be TRBD1 (5 bases). Sequenced sample: blood. The clonotype was recovered from a man older than 75 in good health. CDR3 bases: TGTGTCAGCAGTAATGGGGGGGACGGCTACACCTTC. Encoded protein: CVSSNGGDGYTF.